This T cell receptor (beta chain) originates from a study of cytomegalovirus exposure and HLA in healthy donors. This clone has a handful of counts. The study sampled nominally healthy donors, though unrecorded immune exposures were likely. It was with 60 Vbeta and 13 Jbeta primers that the PCR ran. TCRdb keeps only in-frame clones here, not all; method: immunoSEQ multiplex PCR. In the table there are around 94,000 clones, about 80% of which are singletons. There are 15 residues in the CDR3. V was cut by 1 base and J by 5 bases, with 13 bases left in between. CDR1 and CDR2 (germline): SGHNT, YYREEE (reference sequence).

The TCR was taken from a human donor in good health. The chain links TRBV5-4 to TRBJ2-1; D is possibly TRBD1 (6 bases). Material for sequencing was PBMCs. This chain's CDR3 is CASSLSGDLDNEQFF. DNA of the CDR3: TGTGCCAGCAGCTTGTCAGGGGACCTTGACAATGAGCAGTTCTTC.